This T cell receptor beta chain was recorded in a study of CD8 T cells in Susac syndrome. Germline CDR1 reads LGHDT; CDR2 reads YNNKEL (reference sequence). The CDR3 sequence is 15 residues long. V was pared by 1 base and J by 1 base, with 4 bases of the junction left unmatched. With random hexamers, reverse transcription was performed on about 0.5 to 1 ug of RNA. Multiplex PCR with immunoSEQ amplified the TCR beta CDR3 across 54 Vbeta and 13 Jbeta. One entry per CDR3 protein results from TCRdb running MiXCR on the immunoSEQ multiplex PCR reads. The profile shows around 62,000 distinct CDR3 sequences, 90% to 95% of them singletons. From blood CD8+ and CD4+ T cells, the TCR beta chain was sequenced. Age- and sex-matched healthy donors served as the control group. CD8+ and CD4+ T cells were negatively isolated; TEMRA cells were FACS-enriched.

The TCR comes from a human donor in good health. Source material: CD8+ T cells from PBMCs. The chain carries TRBV3-1 and TRBJ2-7; the match to TRBD2 covers 7 bases. The CDR3 loop reads CASSQGLAVSYEQYF. DNA of the CDR3: TGTGCCAGCAGCCAAGGGCTAGCGGTGTCCTACGAGCAGTACTTC.